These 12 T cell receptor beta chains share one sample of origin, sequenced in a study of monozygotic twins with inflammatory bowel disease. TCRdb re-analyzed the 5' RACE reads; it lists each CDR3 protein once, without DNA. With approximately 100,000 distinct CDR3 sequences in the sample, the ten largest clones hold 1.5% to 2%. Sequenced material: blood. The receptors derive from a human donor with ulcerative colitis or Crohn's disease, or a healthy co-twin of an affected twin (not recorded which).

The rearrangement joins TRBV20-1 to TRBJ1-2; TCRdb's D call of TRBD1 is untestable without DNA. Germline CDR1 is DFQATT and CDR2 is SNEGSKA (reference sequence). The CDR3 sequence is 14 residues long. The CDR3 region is CSVRQTGDVGGYTF.

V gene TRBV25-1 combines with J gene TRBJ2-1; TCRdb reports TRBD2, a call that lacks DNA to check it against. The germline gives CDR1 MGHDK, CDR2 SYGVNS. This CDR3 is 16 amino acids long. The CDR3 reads CASSERLAGGNNEQFF.

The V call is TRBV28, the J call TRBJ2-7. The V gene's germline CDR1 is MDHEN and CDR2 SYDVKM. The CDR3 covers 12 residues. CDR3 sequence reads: CASDRGSYEQYF. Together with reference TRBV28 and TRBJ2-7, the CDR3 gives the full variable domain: DVKVTQSSRYLVKRTGEKVFLECVQDMDHENMFWYRQDPGLGLRLIYFSYDVKMKEKGDIPEGYSVSREKKERFSLILESASTNQTSMYLCASDRGSYEQYFGPGTRLTVT.

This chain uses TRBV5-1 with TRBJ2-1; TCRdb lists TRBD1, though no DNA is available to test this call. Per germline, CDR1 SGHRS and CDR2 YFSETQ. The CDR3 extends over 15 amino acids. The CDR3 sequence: CASSFGAGALNEQFF.

CDR3: CASSHRPTPSYEQYF. The genes are TRBV7-2 and TRBJ2-7. This CDR3 has 15 residues. Germline lookup yields CDR1 SGHTA and CDR2 FQGNSA.

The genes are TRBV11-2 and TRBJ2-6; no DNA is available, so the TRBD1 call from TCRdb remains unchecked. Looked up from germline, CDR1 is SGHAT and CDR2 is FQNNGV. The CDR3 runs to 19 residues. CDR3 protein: CASSTRRQSFSSGANVLTF.

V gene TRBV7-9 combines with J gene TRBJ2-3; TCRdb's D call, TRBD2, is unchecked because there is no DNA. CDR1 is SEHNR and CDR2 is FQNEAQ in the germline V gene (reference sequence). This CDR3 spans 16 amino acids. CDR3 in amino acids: CASSSRLAGTTDTQYF.

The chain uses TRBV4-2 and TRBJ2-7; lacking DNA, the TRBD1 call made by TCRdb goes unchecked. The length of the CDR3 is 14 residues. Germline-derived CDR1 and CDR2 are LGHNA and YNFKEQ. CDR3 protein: CASSQESQAYEQYF.

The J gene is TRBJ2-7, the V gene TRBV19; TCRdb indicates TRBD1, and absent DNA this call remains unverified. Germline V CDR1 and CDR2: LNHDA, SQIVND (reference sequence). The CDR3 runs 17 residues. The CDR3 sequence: CASSIDAPGTGLDEQYF.

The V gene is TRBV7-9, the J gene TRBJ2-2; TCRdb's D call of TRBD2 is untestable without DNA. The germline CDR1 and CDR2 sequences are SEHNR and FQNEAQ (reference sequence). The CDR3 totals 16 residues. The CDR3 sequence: CASSPVLRELIGELFF.

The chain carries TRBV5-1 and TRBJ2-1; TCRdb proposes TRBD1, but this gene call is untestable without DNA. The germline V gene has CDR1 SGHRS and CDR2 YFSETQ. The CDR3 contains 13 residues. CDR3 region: CASSLRATGKKFF.

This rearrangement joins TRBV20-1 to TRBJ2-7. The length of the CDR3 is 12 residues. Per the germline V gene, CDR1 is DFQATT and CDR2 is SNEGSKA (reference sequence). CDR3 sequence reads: CSARPEAYEQYF.